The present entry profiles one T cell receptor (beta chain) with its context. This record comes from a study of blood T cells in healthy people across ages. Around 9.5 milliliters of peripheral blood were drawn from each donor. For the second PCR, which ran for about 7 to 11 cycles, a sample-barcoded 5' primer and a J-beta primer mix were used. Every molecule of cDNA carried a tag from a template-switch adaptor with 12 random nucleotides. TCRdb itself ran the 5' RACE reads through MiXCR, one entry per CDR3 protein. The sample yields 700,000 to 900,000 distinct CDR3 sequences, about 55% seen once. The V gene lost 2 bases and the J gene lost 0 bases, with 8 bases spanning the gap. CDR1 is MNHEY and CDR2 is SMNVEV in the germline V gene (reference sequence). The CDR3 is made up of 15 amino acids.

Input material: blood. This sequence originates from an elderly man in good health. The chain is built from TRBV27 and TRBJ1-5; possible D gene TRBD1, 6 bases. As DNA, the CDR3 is TGTGCCAGCAGTTTAACAGGGTATAGCAATCAGCCCCAGCATTTT. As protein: CASSLTGYSNQPQHF.